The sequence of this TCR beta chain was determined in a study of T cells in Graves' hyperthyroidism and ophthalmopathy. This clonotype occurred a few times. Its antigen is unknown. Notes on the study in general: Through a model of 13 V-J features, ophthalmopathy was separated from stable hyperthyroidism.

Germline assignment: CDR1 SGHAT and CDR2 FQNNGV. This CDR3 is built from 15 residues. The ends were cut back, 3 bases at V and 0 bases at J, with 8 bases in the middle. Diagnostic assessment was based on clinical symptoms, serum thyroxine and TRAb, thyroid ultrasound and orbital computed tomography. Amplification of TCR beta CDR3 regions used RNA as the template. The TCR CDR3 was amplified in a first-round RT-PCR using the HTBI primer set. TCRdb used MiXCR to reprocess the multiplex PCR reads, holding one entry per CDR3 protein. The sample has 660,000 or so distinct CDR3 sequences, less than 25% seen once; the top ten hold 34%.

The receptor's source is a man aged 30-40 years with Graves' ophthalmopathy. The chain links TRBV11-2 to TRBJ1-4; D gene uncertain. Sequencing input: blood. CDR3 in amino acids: CASSFLGSTNEKLFF. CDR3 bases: TGTGCCAGCAGCTTTTTAGGTTCAACTAATGAAAAACTGTTTTTT. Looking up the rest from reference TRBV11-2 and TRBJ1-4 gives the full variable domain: EAGVAQSPRYKIIEKRQSVAFWCNPISGHATLYWYQQILGQGPKLLIQFQNNGVVDDSQLPKDRFSAERLKGVDSTLKIQPAKLEDSAVYLCASSFLGSTNEKLFFGSGTQLSVL.